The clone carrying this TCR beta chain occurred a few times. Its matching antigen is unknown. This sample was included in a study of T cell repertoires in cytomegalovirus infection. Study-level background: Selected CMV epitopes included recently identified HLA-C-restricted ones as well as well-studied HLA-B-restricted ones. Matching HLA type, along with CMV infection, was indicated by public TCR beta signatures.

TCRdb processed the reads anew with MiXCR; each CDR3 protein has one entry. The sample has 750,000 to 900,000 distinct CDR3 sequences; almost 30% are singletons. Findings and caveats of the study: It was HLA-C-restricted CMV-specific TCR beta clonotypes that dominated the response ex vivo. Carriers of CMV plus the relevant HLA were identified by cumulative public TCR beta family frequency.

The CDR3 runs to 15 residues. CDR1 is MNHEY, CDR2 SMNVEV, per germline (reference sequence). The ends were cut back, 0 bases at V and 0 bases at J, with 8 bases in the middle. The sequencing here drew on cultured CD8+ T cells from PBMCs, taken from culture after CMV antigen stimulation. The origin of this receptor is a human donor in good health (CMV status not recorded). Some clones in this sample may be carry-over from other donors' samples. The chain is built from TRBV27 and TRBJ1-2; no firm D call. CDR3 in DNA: TGTGCCAGCAGTTTATCTTCGGGAGCTAACTATGGCTACACCTTC. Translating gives CASSLSSGANYGYTF.